This entry lists 8 T cell receptor beta chains sequenced from one sample in a study of monozygotic twins with inflammatory bowel disease. Reanalyzing the 5' RACE reads, TCRdb keeps one entry per CDR3 protein, without DNA. This sample contains around 450,000 distinct CDR3 sequences. The material sequenced was blood. The receptors derive from a human donor with ulcerative colitis or Crohn's disease, or a healthy co-twin of an affected twin (not recorded which).

The rearrangement joins TRBV28 to TRBJ2-3; TCRdb outputs TRBD2, but without DNA this stays unchecked. This CDR3 comprises 14 residues. Germline V lookup: CDR1 MDHEN, CDR2 SYDVKM. CDR3 amino acids: CASSSPVQADTQYF.

This rearrangement joins TRBV30 to TRBJ1-1. This CDR3 comprises 12 residues. Germline CDR1 and CDR2: GTSNPN and SVGIG (reference sequence). The CDR3 region is CAWKGLNTEAFF.

This chain uses TRBV4-2 with TRBJ2-1; TCRdb reports TRBD2, a call that lacks DNA to check it against. The CDR3 is 18 residues long. Germline V gene data show CDR1 as LGHNA and CDR2 as YNFKEQ. The CDR3 sequence: CASSQDRQLALVGNEQFF.

This sequence joins TRBV4-3 and TRBJ2-3; absent DNA, TCRdb's TRBD2 call cannot be checked. Germline V gene lookup returns CDR1 LGHNA and CDR2 YSLEER. There are 15 residues in the CDR3. The CDR3 sequence: CASSQDRGFTDTQYF.

This chain uses TRBV5-1 with TRBJ1-2; there is no DNA to check the TCRdb D call of TRBD1. The CDR3 has 14 residues. Germline lookup yields CDR1 SGHRS and CDR2 YFSETQ. The CDR3 spells CASSDPGSNYGYTF.

The chain couples TRBV15 to TRBJ2-3; the D call from TCRdb, TRBD1, cannot be confirmed without DNA. The CDR3 covers 21 residues. The germline CDR1 and CDR2 sequences are LNHNV and YYDKDF (reference sequence). The CDR3 sequence is CATSRDPFPMTVRSSTDTQYF.

This chain connects TRBV15 to TRBJ1-1; TCRdb indicates TRBD1, and absent DNA this call remains unverified. Looked up from germline, CDR1 is LNHNV and CDR2 is YYDKDF (reference sequence). The CDR3 contains 15 residues. The CDR3 sequence is CATSTGGRLNTEAFF.

The chain uses TRBV6-4 and TRBJ2-7. The CDR3 consists of 15 residues. From germline, CDR1 is MRHNA and CDR2 SNTAGT. The CDR3 reads CASSPFAGSFDEQYF.